This T cell receptor beta chain was obtained from a study of blood T cell repertoires in COVID-19. The CDR3 is 14 residues long. V was clipped by 1 base and J by 5 bases, with 9 bases between them. CDR1 is MNHEY, CDR2 SMNVEV, per germline (reference sequence). The table came from immunoSEQ multiplex PCR; TCRdb's copy has only in-frame clones and leaves some out. The sample consists of 320,000 or so clones, over 70% of them appearing once. The sequenced sample consisted of PBMCs or T cells enriched from blood (not recorded which). The gene calls are TRBV27 and TRBJ2-1, with D tentatively TRBD2 (6 bases). The clonotype was recovered from a man aged 30 to 39 who had recovered from COVID-19. Written as DNA, the CDR3 is TGTGCCAGCAGTTTATGGGCTAGCGACAATGAGCAGTTCTTC. It translates to CASSLWASDNEQFF.